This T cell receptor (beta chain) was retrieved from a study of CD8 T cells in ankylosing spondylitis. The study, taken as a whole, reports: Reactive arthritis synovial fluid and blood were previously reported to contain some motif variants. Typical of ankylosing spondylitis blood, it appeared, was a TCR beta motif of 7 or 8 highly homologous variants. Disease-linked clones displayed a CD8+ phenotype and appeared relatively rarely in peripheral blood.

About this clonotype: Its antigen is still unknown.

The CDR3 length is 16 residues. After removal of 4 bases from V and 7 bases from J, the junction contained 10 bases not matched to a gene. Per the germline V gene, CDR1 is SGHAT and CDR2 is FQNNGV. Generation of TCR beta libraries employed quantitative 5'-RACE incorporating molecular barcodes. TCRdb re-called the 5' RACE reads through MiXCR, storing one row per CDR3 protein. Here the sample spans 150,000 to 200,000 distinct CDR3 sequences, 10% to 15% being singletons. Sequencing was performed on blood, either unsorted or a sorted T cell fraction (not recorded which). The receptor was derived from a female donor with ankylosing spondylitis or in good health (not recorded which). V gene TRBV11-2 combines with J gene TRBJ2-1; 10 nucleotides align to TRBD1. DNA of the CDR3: TGTGCCAGCAGCTACGGGACAGGGGTTTCTCGGAATGAGCAGTTCTTC. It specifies CASSYGTGVSRNEQFF.